These 26 T cell receptor beta chains were all obtained from the same sample, sequenced in a study of STAT3 mutations in large granular lymphocyte leukemia. Notes on the study in general: Every T-cell large granular lymphocyte leukemia patient had at least one immunodominant TCR beta clonotype.

Antigen specificity for these receptors is unknown. Clones were sequenced by immunoSEQ multiplex PCR, and TCRdb holds only the in-frame ones, with some missing. The data hold about 10,000 clones, with around 52% observed a single time. Sequencing was performed on peripheral blood mononuclear cells. These receptors all stem from a boy aged 5-17 years with T-cell large granular lymphocyte leukemia. Some clones in this sample may be carry-over from other donors' samples.

This clone was found a few times. The CDR3 loop reads CAISDQSNQPQHF. Here the CDR3 DNA reads TGTGCCATCAGTGATCAGAGCAATCAGCCCCAGCATTTT. This sequence joins TRBV10-3 and TRBJ1-5; D uncertain. This CDR3 has 13 amino acids. Trimming stripped 3 bases from V and 1 base from J, with 4 bases between. Germline V CDR1 and CDR2: ENHRY, SYGVKD.

V and J are TRBV4-1 and TRBJ2-7; the D gene is possibly TRBD2 (5 bases). This CDR3 region has 17 residues. The germline CDR1 and CDR2 sequences are MGHRA and YSYEKL. V dropped 0 bases and J dropped 2 bases, with 17 bases sitting between them. The CDR3 DNA reads TGCGCCAGCAGCCAAGATTTTGGTCTAGCTGACCCCTACGAGCAGTACTTC. Its protein product is CASSQDFGLADPYEQYF.

The chain recombines TRBV28 with TRBJ2-5; TRBD2 might be the D (5 bases). Trimming removed 5 bases at V and 2 bases at J, with 12 bases between. CDR3 size: 14 residues. Germline values: CDR1 MDHEN, CDR2 SYDVKM. The CDR3 sequence: CASSGADKQETQYF. For the CDR3, the DNA is TGTGCCAGCAGTGGAGCGGATAAACAAGAGACCCAGTACTTC.

This clone came up once. This chain links TRBV7-2 with TRBJ2-7; 14 positions match TRBD2. Looked up from germline, CDR1 is SGHTA and CDR2 is FQGNSA. The CDR3 has 18 residues. The V segment lost 5 bases and the J segment 0 bases; nucleotides outside the gene matches: 9. The CDR3 spells CASSPRTSGGTISYEQYF. Written as DNA, the CDR3 is TGTGCCAGCAGCCCACGGACTAGCGGGGGGACTATCTCCTACGAGCAGTACTTC.

The genes are TRBV6-1 and TRBJ1-5, with no clear D. Germline CDR1 MNHNS, CDR2 SASEGT. The length of the CDR3 is 15 residues. The V end lost 4 bases, the J end lost 2 bases, and 12 bases lay between the germline ends. The CDR3 DNA reads as TGTGCCAGCAGTGTTAGGGAATTGGGCAATCAGCCCCAGCATTTT. Protein: CASSVRELGNQPQHF.

The chain is built from TRBV5-1 and TRBJ2-7; D perhaps matches TRBD1 (5 bases). With 5 bases removed from V and 0 bases from J, the gap between germline ends came to 15 bases. From germline, CDR1 is SGHRS and CDR2 YFSETQ. This CDR3 region has 15 residues. The CDR3 loop is CASRTEAGRSYEQYF. CDR3 nucleotide sequence: TGCGCCAGCAGGACAGAGGCAGGGCGCTCCTACGAGCAGTACTTC.

The chain uses TRBV5-1 and TRBJ2-5, with D perhaps matching TRBD1 or TRBD2 (5 bases each). The CDR3 runs to 13 residues. Trimming stripped 3 bases from V and 2 bases from J, with 8 bases between. The germline V gene has CDR1 SGHRS and CDR2 YFSETQ. The CDR3 spells CASSSGPQETQYF. CDR3 DNA sequence: TGCGCCAGCAGCTCGGGACCTCAAGAGACCCAGTACTTC.

The chain joins TRBV4-1 to TRBJ2-7; 9 bases line up with TRBD2. Germline lookup yields CDR1 MGHRA and CDR2 YSYEKL. The CDR3 loop spans 14 amino acids. The V and J ends lost 4 bases and 6 bases, in that order; junction bases with no gene match: 7. CDR3 bases: TGCGCCAGCAGCCTAATAGCGGGAGAGAGCGAGCAGTACTTC. It specifies CASSLIAGESEQYF.

This clone has just a few counts. The DNA for the CDR3 is TGCAGTGCTAGTATAGGAGGGTTGGCTTTCTTT. The encoded protein is CSASIGGLAFF. J is TRBJ1-1 and V is TRBV20-1; D is uncertain. V was cut by 3 bases and J by 11 bases, with 13 bases left in between. The CDR3 contains 11 residues. Germline values: CDR1 DFQATT, CDR2 SNEGSKA (reference sequence).

Only a few counts were recorded for this clone. V and J are TRBV6-1 and TRBJ1-6, with TRBD1 as a possible D gene (5 bases). Deletions cut 4 bases from V and 3 bases from J, with 13 bases between. From germline, CDR1 is MNHNS and CDR2 SASEGT. This CDR3 has 16 amino acids. CDR3 region: CASSGSGRNYNSPLHF. Here the CDR3 DNA reads TGTGCCAGCAGTGGGTCGGGACGGAACTATAATTCACCCCTCCACTTT.

Only a few counts were recorded for this clone. The V call is TRBV30, the J call TRBJ2-7; D gene uncertain. This CDR3 is 14 amino acids long. Germline CDR1 reads GTSNPN; CDR2 reads SVGIG (reference sequence). V was shortened by 4 bases and J by 1 base, with 14 bases between the two germline ends. CDR3 sequence: CAWTDGDHSYEQYF. The CDR3 DNA reads as TGTGCCTGGACAGATGGTGACCATTCCTACGAGCAGTACTTC.

This clone came up a few times. J is TRBJ2-7 and V is TRBV19, with TRBD1 matching 9 bases. The CDR3 consists of 15 residues. CDR1 is LNHDA, CDR2 SQIVND, per germline (reference sequence). Losses at the gene ends were 6 bases for V and 6 bases for J; bases not matched to a gene: 12. In nucleotides, the CDR3 is TGTGCCAGTAGGAACCCGACAGGGGGAGGTGGCGAGCAGTACTTC. It translates to CASRNPTGGGGEQYF.

The table lists this clone with a few counts. The rearrangement uses TRBV14 and TRBJ2-3; perhaps TRBD2 as D (5 bases). CDR1 SGHDN and CDR2 FVKESK come from the germline V gene. There are 13 residues in the CDR3. Trimming shortened V by 9 bases and J by 1 base, and 11 bases separated the two germline ends. The CDR3: CARGWGGTDTQYF. The DNA for the CDR3 is TGTGCCAGGGGATGGGGAGGCACAGATACGCAGTATTTT.

This chain uses TRBV2 with TRBJ2-7; D is ambiguous. Trimming pared 7 bases from V and 0 bases from J, leaving 10 bases between. The CDR3 is made up of 13 amino acids. Germline-derived CDR1 and CDR2 are SNHLY and FYNNEI. The chain's CDR3 is CASIGISSYEQYF. The CDR3, as DNA: TGTGCCAGCATAGGCATAAGCTCCTACGAGCAGTACTTC.

The chain has TRBV7-9 and TRBJ1-1, with 9 bases fitting TRBD1. Per germline, CDR1 SEHNR and CDR2 FQNEAQ (reference sequence). The CDR3 sequence is 15 residues long. With 4 bases clipped from V and 1 base from J, the junction kept 4 bases outside the gene matches. The DNA of the CDR3 is TGTGCCAGCAGCTGGGGGGACAGGGCGAACACTGAAGCTTTCTTT. Residues: CASSWGDRANTEAFF.

This clone was seen more than once but under ten times. The CDR3 region has the DNA TGCGCCACCCAGGGGGCGGGGGCCGGAACAGATACGCAGTATTTT. The encoded protein is CATQGAGAGTDTQYF. The V gene is TRBV10-2, the J gene TRBJ2-3, with D tentatively TRBD1 (8 bases). Germline CDR1 WSHSY, CDR2 SAAADI. CDR3 size: 15 residues. V gave up 10 bases and J gave up 3 bases, with 20 bases separating them.

The chain is built from TRBV6-5 and TRBJ2-7, with 11 bases fitting TRBD2. The CDR3 runs 14 residues. Trimming cost V 5 bases and J 2 bases; bases outside gene matches: 2. Germline lookup yields CDR1 MNHEY and CDR2 SVGAGI. The CDR3 protein is CASSTSGSAYEQYF. The CDR3 coding sequence is TGTGCCAGCAGTACTAGCGGGAGTGCCTACGAGCAGTACTTC.

Worth noting for this clone: At the DNA level, this CDR3 is encoded by other sequences in the same sample as well. The V and J genes are TRBV5-4 and TRBJ1-2; D is unclear. The CDR3 covers 13 residues. In germline, CDR1 is SGHNT, CDR2 YYREEE (reference sequence). The V end was cut by 0 bases, the J end by 2 bases, with 5 bases between. The CDR3 here is CASSLGTNYGYTF. DNA of the CDR3: TGTGCCAGCAGCTTGGGCACAAACTATGGCTACACCTTC.

This clone was found once. The chain joins TRBV4-1 to TRBJ2-4, with no clear D. The CDR3 sequence is 13 residues long. Trimming removed 1 base at V and 7 bases at J, with 8 bases between. Germline loops: CDR1 MGHRA, CDR2 YSYEKL. The CDR3 coding sequence is TGCGCCAGCAGCCAAGGTATTGGGAACATTCAGTACTTC. Translated: CASSQGIGNIQYF.

This clone showed up just a few times. CDR3 amino acids: CASRPPGASYEQYF. The DNA of the CDR3 is TGTGCCAGTAGACCCCCAGGGGCCTCCTACGAGCAGTACTTC. The chain uses TRBV19 and TRBJ2-7; a weak D match, TRBD1 (6 bases). V lost 6 bases and J lost 0, with 12 bases in between. CDR1 LNHDA and CDR2 SQIVND come from the germline V gene (reference sequence). There are 14 residues in the CDR3.

This clone was picked up a small number of times. The genes are TRBV5-4 and TRBJ2-1; TRBD2 matches at 7 bases. CDR1 and CDR2 from the germline V gene are SGHNT and YYREEE (reference sequence). J gave up 8 bases and V 5 bases, and 13 bases lay outside the gene matches. The CDR3 contains 15 residues. In nucleotides, the CDR3 is TGTGCCAGCAGACGAACTAGCGCGCCGGGGGATGAGCAGTTCTTC. This encodes CASRRTSAPGDEQFF. Filled out from reference TRBV5-4 and TRBJ2-1, the complete variable domain reads ETGVTQSPTHLIKTRGQQVTLRCSSQSGHNTVSWYQQALGQGPQFIFQYYREEENGRGNFPPRFSGLQFPNYSSELNVNALELDDSALYLCASRRTSAPGDEQFFGPGTRLTVL.

This chain connects TRBV30 to TRBJ2-3, with 8 positions matching TRBD2. CDR3 size: 17 residues. Germline V gene sequence: CDR1 GTSNPN, CDR2 SVGIG (reference sequence). The V gene end was trimmed by 0 bases and the J gene end by 4 bases; junction bases not matched to a gene: 12. CDR3 in DNA: TGTGCCTGGAGTGTGGGTGCGGGGGGCATAGCTGCAGATACGCAGTATTTT. Its protein product is CAWSVGAGGIAADTQYF.

The V and J genes are TRBV7-9 and TRBJ2-7, with TRBD2 as a possible D gene (7 bases). V was trimmed by 5 bases and J by 2 bases, leaving 22 bases between them. CDR3 length: 17 amino acids. The germline V gene encodes CDR1 SEHNR and CDR2 FQNEAQ (reference sequence). The CDR3 nucleotides are TGTGCCAGCAGCATAGGGGGAGGGACGGATCGAACCTACGAGCAGTACTTC. It specifies CASSIGGGTDRTYEQYF.

This chain connects TRBV29-1 to TRBJ2-7, with TRBD2 matching over 8 bases. The V gene end was trimmed by 2 bases and the J gene end by 6 bases; junction bases not matched to a gene: 9. The CDR3 spans 14 residues. Germline values: CDR1 SQVTM, CDR2 ANQGSEA. The CDR3 protein is CSVEFGSGSSEQYF. CDR3 in DNA: TGCAGCGTTGAATTTGGGAGCGGGAGCTCCGAGCAGTACTTC.

The rearrangement joins TRBV5-4 to TRBJ2-3; TRBD2 matches 10 bases. Germline CDR1 reads SGHNT; CDR2 reads YYREEE (reference sequence). J lost 6 bases, V lost 5 bases, and 9 bases had no gene match. The CDR3 runs to 15 residues. As DNA, the CDR3 is TGTGCCAGCAGAAATCCAGCGGGGGGGCACGATACGCAGTATTTT. As protein: CASRNPAGGHDTQYF.

This clone turned up a few times. J is TRBJ2-5 and V is TRBV2; 9 nucleotides match TRBD1. The CDR3 spans 14 residues. Germline-derived CDR1 and CDR2 are SNHLY and FYNNEI. Unmatched junction bases numbered 8, after V lost 7 bases and J lost 5 bases. This chain's CDR3 is CASMRGQGEETQYF. CDR3 bases: TGTGCCAGCATGAGGGGACAGGGTGAGGAGACCCAGTACTTC.